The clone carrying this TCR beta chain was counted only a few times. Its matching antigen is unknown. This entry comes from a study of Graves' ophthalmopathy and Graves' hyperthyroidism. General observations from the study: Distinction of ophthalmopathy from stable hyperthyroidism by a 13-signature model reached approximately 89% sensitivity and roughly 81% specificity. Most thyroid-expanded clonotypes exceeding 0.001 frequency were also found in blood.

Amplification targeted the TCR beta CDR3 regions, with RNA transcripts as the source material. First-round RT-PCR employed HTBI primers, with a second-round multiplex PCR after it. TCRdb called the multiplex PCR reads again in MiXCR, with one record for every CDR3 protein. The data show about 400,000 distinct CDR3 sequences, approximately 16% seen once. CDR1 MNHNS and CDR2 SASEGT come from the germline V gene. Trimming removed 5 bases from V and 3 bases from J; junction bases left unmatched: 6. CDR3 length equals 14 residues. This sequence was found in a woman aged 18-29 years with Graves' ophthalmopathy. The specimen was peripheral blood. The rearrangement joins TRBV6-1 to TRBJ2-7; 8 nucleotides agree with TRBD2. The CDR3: CASSQREWVYEQYF. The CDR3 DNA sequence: TGTGCCAGCAGTCAGCGGGAGTGGGTCTACGAGCAGTACTTC.